A single sample gave rise to the 5 T cell receptor beta chains below, sequenced in a study of CD8 T cells in ankylosing spondylitis. Each CDR3 protein gets one entry after TCRdb re-called the 5' RACE reads with MiXCR. The repertoire holds about 250,000 distinct CDR3 sequences, with roughly 32% as singletons. The specimen was blood, either unsorted or a sorted T cell fraction (not recorded which). These receptors originate from a male donor with ankylosing spondylitis or in good health (not recorded which).

This chain links TRBV15 with TRBJ2-3, with D tentatively TRBD1 or TRBD2 (5 bases each). The V gene's germline CDR1 is LNHNV and CDR2 YYDKDF (reference sequence). CDR3 size: 14 residues. With 0 bases removed from V and 5 bases from J, the gap between germline ends came to 9 bases. The CDR3 here is CATSRDRGVDTQYF. The CDR3 nucleotides read TGTGCCACCAGCAGAGATAGGGGAGTAGATACGCAGTATTTT. The whole variable domain, filled in from reference TRBV15 and TRBJ2-3, reads DAMVIQNPRYQVTQFGKPVTLSCSQTLNHNVMYWYQQKSSQAPKLLFHYYDKDFNNEADTPDNFQSRRPNTSFCFLDIRSPGLGDTAMYLCATSRDRGVDTQYFGPGTRLTVL.

This clonotype was observed a handful of times. This chain connects TRBV2 to TRBJ2-7; perhaps TRBD1 as D (5 bases). CDR3 size: 14 residues. The V gene's germline CDR1 is SNHLY and CDR2 FYNNEI. V lost 7 bases, J lost 4 bases, and 17 bases lay in between. The CDR3 nucleotides are TGTGCCAGCACCGTAGACAGAGAGCGTTACGAGCAGTACTTC. Translation gives CASTVDRERYEQYF.

The table lists this clonotype with a few counts. The chain joins TRBV5-1 to TRBJ2-3; TRBD1 aligns across 8 bases. CDR1 is SGHRS, CDR2 YFSETQ, per germline. There are 18 residues in the CDR3. V dropped 4 bases and J dropped 1; count of bases not matched to a gene: 14. CDR3 nucleotides: TGCGCCAGCAGCCCAATGATGCGGACAGGGTTTCGCACAGATACGCAGTATTTT. The encoded protein is CASSPMMRTGFRTDTQYF.

The table lists this clonotype with a few counts. The chain employs TRBV6-5 and TRBJ2-7, with 8 positions matching TRBD2. Looked up from germline, CDR1 is MNHEY and CDR2 is SVGAGI. The V gene end was trimmed by 0 bases and the J gene end by 5 bases; junction bases not matched to a gene: 9. The CDR3 sequence is 16 residues long. The CDR3 here is CASSYSAGGVGNEQYF. CDR3 in DNA: TGTGCCAGCAGTTACTCGGCGGGGGGAGTGGGCAACGAGCAGTACTTC.

The chain combines TRBV12-3 or TRBV12-4 with TRBJ2-1; D is perhaps TRBD1 (5 bases). Trimming cost V 7 bases and J 4 bases, with 11 bases left between them. The CDR3 has 13 residues. CDR3 amino acids: CASIPTAYNEQFF. CDR3 coding DNA: TGTGCCAGCATACCGACAGCGTACAATGAGCAGTTCTTC.